This passage covers 28 T cell receptor beta chains from one sample sequenced in a study of OX40 agonist ivuxolimab in advanced cancers. The method behind the library was the immunoSEQ multiplex PCR assay. Here the immuneACCESS table is served through TCRdb, limited to in-frame sequences with V and J called. Missing clones are a known gap in these copies; in checked studies unresolved V genes cover under half, and the rest lacks a known reason. The sample profile shows fewer than 90,000 clones; 75% to 90% of them were found once. The ten most abundant clones make up approximately 1.3% of the sample. The material sequenced was CD4+ or CD8+ T cells sorted from blood, taken in a trial of the OX40 agonist ivuxolimab. The source is an adult with an advanced solid tumor such as melanoma, head and neck, liver or kidney cancer.

This chain joins TRBV5-1 and TRBJ2-2; D possibly corresponds to TRBD2 (6 bases). This CDR3 has 16 amino acids. The V gene's germline CDR1 is SGHRS and CDR2 YFSETQ. V was pared by 5 bases and J by 0 bases, with 14 bases between. For the CDR3, the DNA is TGCGCCAGCAGTTGGGAGGCGGCTTCGAACACCGGGGAGCTGTTTTTT. Translating it yields CASSWEAASNTGELFF. The full variable domain, rest sourced from reference TRBV5-1 and TRBJ2-2, is KAGVTQTPRYLIKTRGQQVTLSCSPISGHRSVSWYQQTPGQGLQFLFEYFSETQRNKGNFPGRFSGRQFSNSRSEMNVSTLELGDSALYLCASSWEAASNTGELFFGEGSRLTVL.

V and J are TRBV2 and TRBJ2-1; 12 bases match TRBD2. The CDR3 is 16 amino acids. Germline CDR1 and CDR2: SNHLY and FYNNEI. Unmatched junction bases numbered 7, after V lost 4 bases and J lost 6 bases. The CDR3 loop reads CASSGASGRALNEQFF. Here the CDR3 DNA reads TGTGCCAGCAGTGGGGCTAGCGGGAGGGCCCTCAATGAGCAGTTCTTC. The complete variable domain, with remaining parts taken from reference TRBV2 and TRBJ2-1, reads EPEVTQTPSHQVTQMGQEVILRCVPISNHLYFYWYRQILGQKVEFLVSFYNNEISEKSEIFDDQFSVERPDGSNFTLKIRSTKLEDSAMYFCASSGASGRALNEQFFGPGTRLTVL.

The rearrangement joins TRBV7-9 to TRBJ1-5, with TRBD1 as a possible D gene (5 bases). With 5 bases removed from V and 4 bases from J, the gap between germline ends came to 9 bases. The germline V gene encodes CDR1 SEHNR and CDR2 FQNEAQ (reference sequence). The CDR3 consists of 13 residues. In nucleotides, the CDR3 is TGTGCCAGCAGCACCAACAGGAATCAGCCCCAGCATTTT. Translating gives CASSTNRNQPQHF.

This clone has more than one count but fewer than ten. The J gene is TRBJ1-5, the V gene TRBV19; no clear D gene. CDR1 LNHDA and CDR2 SQIVND come from the germline V gene (reference sequence). The V and J ends lost 6 bases and 1 base respectively, with 16 bases between them. This CDR3 comprises 16 residues. The DNA of the CDR3 is TGTGCCAGTAGCCGAAATCGCCAGGTCAGCAATCAGCCCCAGCATTTT. This codes for CASSRNRQVSNQPQHF.

A remark on this clone: One end of the junction fails to match germline, which may point to a read error. V gene TRBV5-1 combines with J gene TRBJ1-2; 11 nucleotides match TRBD1. Germline V gene data show CDR1 as SGHRS and CDR2 as YFSETQ. The CDR3 has 14 residues. In DNA form, the CDR3 reads TGCGCCAGCAGTTTGGACAGGGGGCTTGATGGCTACACCTTC. Protein: CASSLDRGLDGYTF.

The chain links TRBV7-9 to TRBJ2-2; no reliable D call. Trimming took off 6 bases at V and 7 bases at J, with 18 bases between the two ends. This CDR3 region has 15 residues. Germline-derived CDR1 and CDR2 are SEHNR and FQNEAQ (reference sequence). This CDR3 is CASRHSLGGGGELFF. The CDR3, as DNA: TGTGCCAGCAGACATTCCCTTGGCGGTGGCGGGGAGCTGTTTTTT.

This chain joins TRBV11-2 and TRBJ2-5; D may be TRBD2 (5 bases). The CDR3 has 13 amino acids. In germline, CDR1 is SGHAT, CDR2 FQNNGV. Trimming left V 6 bases short and J 5 bases short, with 13 bases between. CDR3 in DNA: TGTGCCAGCAGGTCACCGGGCGGGGAGACCCAGTACTTC. This translates into CASRSPGGETQYF.

The CDR3 spells CASSPAGTATDTQYF. As DNA, the CDR3 is TGTGCCAGCTCACCGGCGGGGACAGCCACAGATACGCAGTATTTT. This chain joins TRBV18 and TRBJ2-3, with TRBD1 as a possible D gene (7 bases). The CDR3 has 15 amino acids. Trimming removed 3 bases from V and 2 bases from J, with 12 bases in between. Germline V lookup: CDR1 KGHSH, CDR2 LQKENI.

The chain has TRBV2 and TRBJ2-6, with 10 bases identical to TRBD1. CDR1 and CDR2 from the germline V gene are SNHLY and FYNNEI. This CDR3 is 16 amino acids long. Losses at the gene ends were 4 bases for V and 3 bases for J; bases not matched to a gene: 3. Written as DNA, the CDR3 is TGTGCCAGCAGTGGGGACAGGGGATATGGGGCCAACGTCCTGACTTTC. The encoded protein is CASSGDRGYGANVLTF.

This rearrangement joins TRBV4-2 to TRBJ1-2; D is undetermined. The ends were cut back, 0 bases at V and 3 bases at J, with 14 bases in the middle. Germline V gene data show CDR1 as LGHNA and CDR2 as YNFKEQ. The CDR3 is 16 residues long. The CDR3: CASSQDLGLGDYGYTF. The CDR3 region has the DNA TGTGCCAGCAGCCAAGATCTCGGACTCGGGGACTATGGCTACACCTTC.

V gene TRBV11-1 combines with J gene TRBJ1-1; a weak D match, TRBD1 (5 bases). The length of the CDR3 is 15 residues. Trimming removed 5 bases at V and 1 base at J, with 14 bases between. In germline, CDR1 is SGHAT, CDR2 FQDESV (reference sequence). This CDR3 is CASSASRTRNTEAFF. In DNA, the CDR3 is TGTGCCAGCAGCGCCAGCAGGACACGGAACACTGAAGCTTTCTTT.

The chain joins TRBV30 to TRBJ1-1; D gene uncertain. The CDR3 extends over 11 amino acids. Germline assignment: CDR1 GTSNPN and CDR2 SVGIG (reference sequence). Trimming cost V 1 base and J 6 bases, with 6 bases left between them. CDR3 bases: TGTGCCTGGAGTGGAACTGCTGAAGCTTTCTTT. Protein sequence: CAWSGTAEAFF.

CDR3 bases: TGCAGCGTAAAGGGAGGCAATCAGCCCCAGCATTTT. Its protein product is CSVKGGNQPQHF. The chain recombines TRBV29-1 with TRBJ1-5; D not resolved. Germline assignment: CDR1 SQVTM and CDR2 ANQGSEA. Deletions cut 6 bases from V and 2 bases from J, with 8 bases between. This CDR3 spans 12 amino acids.

The V and J genes are TRBV5-5 and TRBJ1-2; D is undetermined. Deletions cut 1 base from V and 0 bases from J, with 13 bases between. This CDR3 comprises 16 residues. Germline V gene data show CDR1 as SGHKS and CDR2 as YYEKEE (reference sequence). The CDR3: CASSLWQRTTNYGYTF. CDR3 nucleotides: TGTGCCAGCAGCTTGTGGCAACGGACTACTAACTATGGCTACACCTTC.

This chain uses TRBV11-3 with TRBJ2-1; 13 bases agree with TRBD2. The CDR3 has 15 residues. The germline V gene has CDR1 SGHNT and CDR2 YENEEA. V gave up 5 bases and J gave up 9 bases; unmatched junction bases: 7. CDR3 protein: CASSLGLAGASEQFF. CDR3 DNA sequence: TGTGCCAGCAGCCTCGGACTAGCGGGGGCAAGTGAGCAGTTCTTC.

This chain joins TRBV28 and TRBJ2-7; D gene uncertain. The CDR3 length is 12 residues. Germline CDR1 and CDR2: MDHEN and SYDVKM. The germline V and J ends were trimmed by 3 bases and 4 bases, with 7 bases remaining between them. CDR3 residues: CASSFQVYEQYF. The CDR3 bases are TGTGCCAGCAGTTTCCAGGTATACGAGCAGTACTTC.

The chain uses TRBV20-1 and TRBJ1-1; no firm D call. The CDR3 loop spans 10 amino acids. In germline, CDR1 is DFQATT, CDR2 SNEGSKA (reference sequence). Trimming shortened V by 4 bases and J by 7 bases, and 7 bases separated the two germline ends. Written as DNA, the CDR3 is TGCAGTGCTAACACCTATGAAGCTTTCTTT. It translates to CSANTYEAFF.

The chain carries TRBV2 and TRBJ1-2; D unclear. The CDR3 spans 12 residues. The germline gives CDR1 SNHLY, CDR2 FYNNEI. Trimming shortened V by 8 bases and J by 1 base, and 8 bases separated the two germline ends. CDR3 residues: CASLRGNYGYTF. CDR3 nucleotide sequence: TGTGCCAGCTTACGCGGTAACTATGGCTACACCTTC.

The chain's CDR3 is CASSLQGWTEAFF. The CDR3 DNA reads TGTGCCAGTAGTTTACAGGGGTGGACTGAAGCTTTCTTT. The rearrangement uses TRBV19 and TRBJ1-1; TRBD1 matches 7 bases. The V gene's germline CDR1 is LNHDA and CDR2 SQIVND (reference sequence). CDR3 length equals 13 residues. The V gene end was trimmed by 5 bases and the J gene end by 5 bases; junction bases not matched to a gene: 5.

DNA for the CDR3: TGTGCCAGCATTTGGACAGCCACGGCCTACAATGAGCAGTTCTTC. Residues: CASIWTATAYNEQFF. This chain links TRBV2 with TRBJ2-1, with D perhaps TRBD1 (6 bases). The CDR3 loop spans 15 amino acids. The V gene lost 7 bases and the J gene lost 2 bases, with 15 bases spanning the gap. CDR1 and CDR2 (germline): SNHLY, FYNNEI.

DNA for the CDR3: TGTGCCAGCACCCTCCCGGCCCGATCACAGGTTAACTATGGCTACACCTTC. Translating it yields CASTLPARSQVNYGYTF. The rearrangement joins TRBV21-1 to TRBJ1-2; the table names TRBD1, a call not compared with the DNA. TRBV21-1 has pseudogene status. The CDR3 has 17 amino acids.

The chain couples TRBV27 to TRBJ2-3; a possible D gene is TRBD2 (6 bases). The V and J ends lost 4 bases and 4 bases respectively, with 18 bases between them. Germline assignment: CDR1 MNHEY and CDR2 SMNVEV (reference sequence). This CDR3 has 16 residues. DNA of the CDR3: TGTGCCAGCAGTTCTTCAGCGGGTAACTCTGCAGATACGCAGTATTTT. The encoded protein is CASSSSAGNSADTQYF.

This chain joins TRBV6-1 and TRBJ1-2; TRBD1 might be the D (5 bases). CDR3 length: 13 residues. V lost 1 base and J lost 8, with 11 bases in between. Germline CDR1 and CDR2: MNHNS and SASEGT. This CDR3 is CASSEVRGVGYTF. DNA of the CDR3: TGTGCCAGCAGTGAAGTTCGGGGGGTGGGCTACACCTTC.

The rearrangement uses TRBV18 and TRBJ1-1; 9 nucleotides line up with TRBD1. The V segment lost 5 bases and the J segment 3 bases; nucleotides outside the gene matches: 4. Germline V gene sequence: CDR1 KGHSH, CDR2 LQKENI. CDR3 length: 14 amino acids. In DNA form, the CDR3 reads TGTGCCAGCTCAGCCGGGACAGGGTACACTGAAGCTTTCTTT. Translation: CASSAGTGYTEAFF.

The rearrangement joins TRBV7-3 to TRBJ2-3; D is unclear. The germline V gene has CDR1 SGHTA and CDR2 FQGTGA. Trimming took off 1 base at V and 4 bases at J, with 9 bases between the two ends. The CDR3 is 14 amino acids. CDR3 protein: CASSLSPIPDTQYF. CDR3 sequence (DNA): TGTGCCAGCAGCTTAAGTCCAATCCCAGATACGCAGTATTTT.

V is TRBV27 and J is TRBJ2-1, with D possibly being TRBD2 (5 bases). Germline CDR1 and CDR2: MNHEY and SMNVEV (reference sequence). The ends were cut back, 7 bases at V and 7 bases at J, with 14 bases in the middle. The CDR3 sequence is 13 residues long. As DNA, the CDR3 is TGTGCCAGCACCAGAGAGGGTCGGAATGAGCAGTTCTTC. Its protein product is CASTREGRNEQFF.

The chain couples TRBV10-3 to TRBJ2-7; perhaps TRBD1 as D (6 bases). In germline, CDR1 is ENHRY, CDR2 SYGVKD. Trimming pared 6 bases from V and 3 bases from J, leaving 9 bases between. CDR3 size: 12 residues. CDR3 in amino acids: CAIRDSYYEQYF. CDR3 coding DNA: TGTGCCATCAGGGACAGCTACTACGAGCAGTACTTC.

The V gene is TRBV6-1, the J gene TRBJ2-7; D may correspond to TRBD1 or TRBD2 (5 bases each). Trimming stripped 5 bases from V and 2 bases from J, with 16 bases between. Germline V gene sequence: CDR1 MNHNS, CDR2 SASEGT. CDR3 size: 15 residues. CDR3 protein: CASSLRGLGAYEQYF. Here the CDR3 DNA reads TGTGCCAGCAGTTTGAGGGGTTTGGGGGCCTACGAGCAGTACTTC.